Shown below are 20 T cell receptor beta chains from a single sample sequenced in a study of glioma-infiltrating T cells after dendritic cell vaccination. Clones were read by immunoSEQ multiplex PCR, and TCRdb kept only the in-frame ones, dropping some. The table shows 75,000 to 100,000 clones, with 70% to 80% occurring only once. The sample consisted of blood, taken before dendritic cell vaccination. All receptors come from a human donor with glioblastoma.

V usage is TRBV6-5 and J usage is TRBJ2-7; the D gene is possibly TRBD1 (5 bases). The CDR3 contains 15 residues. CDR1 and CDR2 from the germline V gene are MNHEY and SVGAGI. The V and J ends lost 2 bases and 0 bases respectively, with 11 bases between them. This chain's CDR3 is CASSYGARSSYEQYF. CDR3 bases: TGTGCCAGCAGTTACGGGGCCCGTAGCTCCTACGAGCAGTACTTC.

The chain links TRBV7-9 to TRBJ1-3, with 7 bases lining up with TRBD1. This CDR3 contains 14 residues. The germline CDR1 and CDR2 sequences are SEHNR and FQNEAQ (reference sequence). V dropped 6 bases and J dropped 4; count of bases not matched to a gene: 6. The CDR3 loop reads CASSTGAGGNTIYF. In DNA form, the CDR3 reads TGTGCCAGCAGTACAGGGGCTGGAGGAAACACCATATATTTT. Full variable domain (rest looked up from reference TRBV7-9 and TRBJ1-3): DTGVSQNPRHKITKRGQNVTFRCDPISEHNRLYWYRQTLGQGPEFLTYFQNEAQLEKSRLLSDRFSAERPKGSFSTLEIQRTEQGDSAMYLCASSTGAGGNTIYFGEGSWLTVV.

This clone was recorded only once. CDR3 amino acids: CASSLDRGDTQYF. DNA for the CDR3: TGTGCCAGCAGCTTGGACAGGGGTGATACGCAGTATTTT. The rearrangement joins TRBV7-9 to TRBJ2-3; 9 bases are a match to TRBD1. Germline-derived CDR1 and CDR2 are SEHNR and FQNEAQ (reference sequence). This CDR3 is built from 13 residues. Unmatched junction bases numbered 1, after V lost 3 bases and J lost 6 bases. Based on the CDR3 plus reference TRBV7-9 and TRBJ2-3, the full variable domain is DTGVSQNPRHKITKRGQNVTFRCDPISEHNRLYWYRQTLGQGPEFLTYFQNEAQLEKSRLLSDRFSAERPKGSFSTLEIQRTEQGDSAMYLCASSLDRGDTQYFGPGTRLTVL.

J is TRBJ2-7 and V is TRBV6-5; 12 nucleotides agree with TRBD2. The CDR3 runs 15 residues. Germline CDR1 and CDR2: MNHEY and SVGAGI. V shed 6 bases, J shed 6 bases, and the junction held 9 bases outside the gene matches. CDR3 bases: TGTGCCAGCAGCAACCGCTGGGGACTAGCGGGCGAGCAGTACTTC. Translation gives CASSNRWGLAGEQYF.

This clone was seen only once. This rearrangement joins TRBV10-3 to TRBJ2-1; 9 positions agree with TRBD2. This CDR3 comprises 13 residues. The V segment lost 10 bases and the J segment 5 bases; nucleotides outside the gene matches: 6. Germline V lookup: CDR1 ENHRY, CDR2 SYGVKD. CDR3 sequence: CATRGLADNEQFF. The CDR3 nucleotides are TGTGCCACCCGGGGACTAGCCGACAATGAGCAGTTCTTC.

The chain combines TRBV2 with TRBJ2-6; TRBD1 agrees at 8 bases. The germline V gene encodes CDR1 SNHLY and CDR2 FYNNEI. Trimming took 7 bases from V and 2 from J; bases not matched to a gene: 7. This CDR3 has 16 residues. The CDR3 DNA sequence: TGTGCCAGCACCCAGGACAGGGAGGCTGGGGCCAACGTCCTGACTTTC. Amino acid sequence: CASTQDREAGANVLTF. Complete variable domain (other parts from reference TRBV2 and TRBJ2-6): EPEVTQTPSHQVTQMGQEVILRCVPISNHLYFYWYRQILGQKVEFLVSFYNNEISEKSEIFDDQFSVERPDGSNFTLKIRSTKLEDSAMYFCASTQDREAGANVLTFGAGSRLTVL.

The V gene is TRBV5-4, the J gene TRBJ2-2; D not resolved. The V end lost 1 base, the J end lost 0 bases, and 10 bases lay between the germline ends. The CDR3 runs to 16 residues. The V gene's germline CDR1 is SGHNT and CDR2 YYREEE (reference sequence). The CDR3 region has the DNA TGTGCCAGCAGCTTGTTGCGCACCGCGAACACCGGGGAGCTGTTTTTT. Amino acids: CASSLLRTANTGELFF.

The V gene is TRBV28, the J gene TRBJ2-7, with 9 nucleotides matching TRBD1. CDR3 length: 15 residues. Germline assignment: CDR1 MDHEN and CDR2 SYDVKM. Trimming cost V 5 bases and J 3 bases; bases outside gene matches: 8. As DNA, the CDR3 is TGTGCCAGCAGTCCCTGGGGGGACAGGGACTACGAGCAGTACTTC. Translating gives CASSPWGDRDYEQYF.

The CDR3 loop reads CASSEPAGQGLGPQHF. The CDR3 region has the DNA TGTGCCAGCAGTGAACCTGCGGGACAGGGGTTAGGGCCCCAGCATTTT. The J gene is TRBJ1-5, the V gene TRBV6-1; 10 bases line up with TRBD1. CDR1 and CDR2 (germline): MNHNS, SASEGT. This CDR3 region has 16 residues. Trimming took 2 bases from V and 9 from J; bases not matched to a gene: 10.

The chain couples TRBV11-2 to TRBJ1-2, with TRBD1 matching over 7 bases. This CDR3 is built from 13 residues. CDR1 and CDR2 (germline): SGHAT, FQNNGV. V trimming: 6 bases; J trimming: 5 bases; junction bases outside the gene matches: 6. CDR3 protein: CASRNRGIYGYTF. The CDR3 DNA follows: TGTGCCAGCAGAAACAGGGGTATTTATGGCTACACCTTC.

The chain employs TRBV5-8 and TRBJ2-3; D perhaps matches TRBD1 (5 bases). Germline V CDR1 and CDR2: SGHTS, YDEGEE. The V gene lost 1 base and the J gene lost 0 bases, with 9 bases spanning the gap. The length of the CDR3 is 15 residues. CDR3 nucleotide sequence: TGTGCCAGCAGCTTGTGGGGCTCTAGCACAGATACGCAGTATTTT. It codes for CASSLWGSSTDTQYF.

Here the CDR3 reads CASKRTGTSGYNEQFF. The CDR3 coding sequence is TGTGCCAGTAAGCGAACCGGGACTAGCGGGTACAATGAGCAGTTCTTC. V is TRBV19 and J is TRBJ2-1; 12 positions agree with TRBD2. The ends lost 7 bases at V and 4 bases at J; junction bases unmatched: 8. The germline CDR1 and CDR2 sequences are LNHDA and SQIVND (reference sequence). The CDR3 runs 16 residues.

The CDR3 bases are TGTGCCTGGAGTGGGACGGGGGGTTGGTATGGCTACACCTTC. Protein product: CAWSGTGGWYGYTF. The chain combines TRBV30 with TRBJ1-2; tentative D call: TRBD1 (5 bases). Per the germline V gene, CDR1 is GTSNPN and CDR2 is SVGIG (reference sequence). CDR3 length: 14 amino acids. The V end lost 1 base, the J end lost 5 bases, and 14 bases lay between the germline ends.

Written as DNA, the CDR3 is TGTGCCAGCAGTTCCCCCGGTGGGGGGGCTTCTTACAATGAGCAGTTCTTC. Translating it yields CASSSPGGGASYNEQFF. The chain is built from TRBV28 and TRBJ2-1; TRBD2 might be the D (7 bases). Per the germline V gene, CDR1 is MDHEN and CDR2 is SYDVKM. Deletions cut 4 bases from V and 4 bases from J, with 20 bases between. This CDR3 has 17 amino acids.

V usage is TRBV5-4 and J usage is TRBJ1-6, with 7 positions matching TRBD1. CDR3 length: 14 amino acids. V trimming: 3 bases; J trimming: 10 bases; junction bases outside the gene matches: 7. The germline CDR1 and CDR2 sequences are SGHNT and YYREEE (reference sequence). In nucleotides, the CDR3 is TGTGCCAGCAGCTCAAGGGGGCGCGGATCACCCCTCCACTTT. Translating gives CASSSRGRGSPLHF.

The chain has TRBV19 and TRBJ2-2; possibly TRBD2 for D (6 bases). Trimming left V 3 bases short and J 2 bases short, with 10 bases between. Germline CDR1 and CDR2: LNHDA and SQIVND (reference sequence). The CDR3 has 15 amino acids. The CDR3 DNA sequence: TGTGCCAGTAGTATGGGAGGCACTAACACCGGGGAGCTGTTTTTT. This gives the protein CASSMGGTNTGELFF.

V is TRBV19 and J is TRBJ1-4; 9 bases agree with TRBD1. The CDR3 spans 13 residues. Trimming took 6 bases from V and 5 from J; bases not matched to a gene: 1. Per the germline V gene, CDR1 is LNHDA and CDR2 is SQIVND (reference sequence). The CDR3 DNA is TGTGCCAGTAGGGGGACAGGGAATGAAAAACTGTTTTTT. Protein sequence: CASRGTGNEKLFF.

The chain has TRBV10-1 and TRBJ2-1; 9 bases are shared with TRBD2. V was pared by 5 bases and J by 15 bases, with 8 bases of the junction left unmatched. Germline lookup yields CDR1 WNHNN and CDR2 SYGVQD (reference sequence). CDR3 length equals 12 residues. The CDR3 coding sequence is TGCGCCAGCAGTTCAATAGCGGGAGCCACGTTCTTC. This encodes CASSSIAGATFF.

This CDR3 reads CASSSSTTGDGYTF. The DNA of the CDR3 is TGTGCCAGCAGCTCGAGCACGACAGGGGATGGCTACACCTTC. This sequence joins TRBV7-8 and TRBJ1-2, with 8 bases matching TRBD1. The junction had 7 bases not matched to a gene; V was cut back by 4 bases and J by 6 bases. The germline V gene encodes CDR1 SGHVS and CDR2 FQNEAQ. This CDR3 is built from 14 residues.

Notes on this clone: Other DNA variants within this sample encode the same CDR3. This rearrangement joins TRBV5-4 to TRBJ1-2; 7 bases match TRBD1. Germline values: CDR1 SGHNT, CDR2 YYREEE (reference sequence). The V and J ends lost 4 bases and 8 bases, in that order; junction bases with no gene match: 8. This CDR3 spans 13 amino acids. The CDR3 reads CASSTGQERGYTF. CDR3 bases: TGTGCCAGCAGCACCGGACAGGAGAGGGGCTACACCTTC.